The clone carrying this TCR beta chain has only a few counts. What it recognizes is unknown. The germline CDR1 and CDR2 sequences are KGHSH and LQKENI. V was pared by 2 bases and J by 8 bases, with 15 bases between. The CDR3 spans 15 residues. TCRdb itself ran the 5' RACE reads through MiXCR, one entry per CDR3 protein. The sample consists of fewer than 350,000 distinct CDR3 sequences, roughly 8.6% of them appearing once. This specimen belongs to a study of identical twins. Whole-study findings and limits: One should note that invariant MAIT and iNKT cells could partly confound zero-insertion analyses. Out-of-frame beta sequences exhibited a weaker degree of excess twin sharing. Fewer insertions characterized abundant cord blood beta clonotypes, whereas memory repertoires showed none.

This sample also appeared in a second study, on yellow fever vaccine responses in identical twins. That report adds: Reportedly, twins' vaccine T cell responses looked partly convergent and partly personalized.

J is TRBJ1-4 and V is TRBV18; D possibly corresponds to TRBD1 (5 bases). This TCR was recovered from a woman aged 18-30 years in good health. Sequencing was done on a sample of memory (CD45RO+) T cells sorted from blood. CDR3 bases: TGTGCCAGCTCACCAGCCGCGGCCTGGGGGGAAAAACTGTTTTTT. Amino acids: CASSPAAAWGEKLFF.